The entry below gives a single T cell receptor beta chain sequence along with its context. Produced via immunoSEQ multiplex PCR; TCRdb's table is partial and in-frame only. Among about 220,000 clones, over 90% were seen once, and the ten largest hold approximately 1.5%. These data belong to a study of control samples from healthy donors and cancer patients. The V gene end was trimmed by 2 bases and the J gene end by 1 base; junction bases not matched to a gene: 8. Germline loops: CDR1 SGHVS, CDR2 FNYEAQ. The CDR3 loop spans 17 amino acids. This TCR was recovered from a man in his fifties in good health. Sequencing was performed on blood. The chain combines TRBV7-6 with TRBJ2-3, with 8 bases aligning to TRBD1. The CDR3 loop reads CASSLLGRGLGTDTQYF. Here the CDR3 DNA reads TGTGCCAGCAGCTTATTGGGCAGGGGGCTTGGCACAGATACGCAGTATTTT.